These 25 T cell receptor beta chains share one sample of origin, sequenced in a study of blood T cell repertoires in COVID-19. Data came from immunoSEQ multiplex PCR; TCRdb stores just in-frame clones and leaves some out. The data contain a few hundred thousand clones, about nine tenths of them singletons. The sample consisted of peripheral blood. Receptors originate from a man aged 18 to 30 with active or convalescent COVID-19.

V gene TRBV9 combines with J gene TRBJ2-2; D gene ambiguous. V lost 2 bases to trimming and J lost 6 bases, with 2 bases between them. The CDR3 sequence is 11 residues long. The germline V gene encodes CDR1 SGDLS and CDR2 YYNGEE. The CDR3 sequence: CASSVAGELFF. The CDR3 DNA sequence: TGTGCCAGCAGCGTCGCCGGGGAGCTGTTTTTT.

V is TRBV24-1 and J is TRBJ2-2; 10 nucleotides match TRBD2. V lost 9 bases to trimming and J lost 2 bases; unmatched junction nucleotides: 11. The CDR3 is made up of 17 amino acids. In germline, CDR1 is KGHDR, CDR2 SFDVKD. In DNA form, the CDR3 reads TGTGCCACCGCAACCCCCGGGACTAGCGCTAACACCGGGGAGCTGTTTTTT. This sequence encodes CATATPGTSANTGELFF.

This chain uses TRBV27 with TRBJ2-7, with D unresolved. The V gene lost 4 bases and the J gene lost 2 bases, with 12 bases spanning the gap. This CDR3 contains 14 residues. The germline V gene encodes CDR1 MNHEY and CDR2 SMNVEV (reference sequence). The DNA for the CDR3 is TGTGCCAGCAGTTCTTCTGACAAAACCTACGAGCAGTACTTC. This codes for CASSSSDKTYEQYF.

In its sample, this clone was seen a few times. V and J are TRBV9 and TRBJ2-1; 7 bases map to TRBD2. Per germline, CDR1 SGDLS and CDR2 YYNGEE. The ends lost 0 bases at V and 7 bases at J; junction bases unmatched: 7. The length of the CDR3 is 15 residues. CDR3 DNA sequence: TGTGCCAGCAGCGTAGATGCGGGAGTAGTTAATGAGCAGTTCTTC. This translates into CASSVDAGVVNEQFF.

This rearrangement joins TRBV28 to TRBJ1-6; a possible D gene is TRBD1 (5 bases). V was cut by 6 bases and J by 7 bases, with 13 bases left in between. This CDR3 region has 14 residues. Germline V gene data show CDR1 as MDHEN and CDR2 as SYDVKM. The CDR3 nucleotides read TGTGCCAGCAGCCCCAGGGTCGGGAATTCACCCCTCCACTTT. This translates into CASSPRVGNSPLHF.

The gene calls are TRBV12-3 or TRBV12-4 and TRBJ2-5; D call uncertain. The CDR3 is 13 residues long. V was cut by 3 bases and J by 3 bases, with 8 bases left in between. This chain's CDR3 is CASSFNTKETQYF. The CDR3 bases are TGTGCCAGCAGTTTTAATACTAAAGAGACCCAGTACTTC.

This clone was counted only a few times. The CDR3 is CASSVVLAGGEQFF. As DNA, the CDR3 is TGTGCCAGCAGCGTAGTTCTAGCGGGAGGTGAGCAGTTCTTC. The V and J genes are TRBV9 and TRBJ2-1; TRBD2 matches at 11 bases. From germline, CDR1 is SGDLS and CDR2 YYNGEE. V shed 0 bases and J 9 bases; nucleotides not matched to a gene: 2. The CDR3 has 14 amino acids. Full variable domain (outside the CDR3, taken from reference TRBV9 and TRBJ2-1): DSGVTQTPKHLITATGQRVTLRCSPRSGDLSVYWYQQSLDQGLQFLIQYYNGEERAKGNILERFSAQQFPDLHSELNLSSLELGDSALYFCASSVVLAGGEQFFGPGTRLTVL.

The chain recombines TRBV9 with TRBJ1-2; tentatively, D is TRBD1 (5 bases). Germline values: CDR1 SGDLS, CDR2 YYNGEE. Trimming stripped 0 bases from V and 7 bases from J, with 19 bases between. The CDR3 runs to 16 residues. The CDR3 region is CASSVDKGSRSSGYTF. DNA for the CDR3: TGTGCCAGCAGCGTAGATAAGGGGTCCCGGAGTAGTGGCTACACCTTC.

V and J are TRBV29-1 and TRBJ2-7, with D maybe TRBD1 (6 bases). Germline loops: CDR1 SQVTM, CDR2 ANQGSEA. V was shortened by 4 bases and J by 4 bases, with 20 bases between the two germline ends. This CDR3 is built from 15 residues. CDR3 sequence reads: CSVVNTAGARYEQYF. The CDR3 DNA sequence: TGCAGCGTTGTGAACACCGCAGGGGCGCGGTACGAGCAGTACTTC.

The gene calls are TRBV6-5 and TRBJ1-5, with 10 bases matching TRBD1. The junction had 5 bases not matched to a gene; V was cut back by 6 bases and J by 3 bases. This CDR3 spans 15 amino acids. Germline CDR1 and CDR2: MNHEY and SVGAGI. CDR3 residues: CASSWTGGPNQPQHF. The CDR3 DNA reads as TGTGCCAGCAGCTGGACAGGGGGACCCAATCAGCCCCAGCATTTT.

V gene TRBV7-9 combines with J gene TRBJ1-5, with TRBD1 matching 7 bases. J was trimmed by 3 bases and V by 5 bases; bases with no gene match: 4. In germline, CDR1 is SEHNR, CDR2 FQNEAQ (reference sequence). CDR3 size: 14 residues. CDR3 coding DNA: TGTGCCAGCAGCCCAGACAGGGTCAATCAGCCCCAGCATTTT. Translated: CASSPDRVNQPQHF.

Only a few counts were recorded for this clone. CDR3 sequence reads: CASSLQGALSPLHF. Written as DNA, the CDR3 is TGTGCCAGCAGCTTGCAGGGGGCGTTGTCACCCCTCCACTTT. This rearrangement joins TRBV5-6 to TRBJ1-6, with 8 positions matching TRBD1. This CDR3 spans 14 amino acids. V shed 1 base, J shed 10 bases, and the junction held 4 bases outside the gene matches. Looked up from germline, CDR1 is SGHDT and CDR2 is YYEEEE. Together with reference TRBV5-6 and TRBJ1-6, the CDR3 gives the full variable domain: DAGVTQSPTHLIKTRGQQVTLRCSPKSGHDTVSWYQQALGQGPQFIFQYYEEEERQRGNFPDRFSGHQFPNYSSELNVNALLLGDSALYLCASSLQGALSPLHFGNGTRLTVT.

The rearrangement links TRBV2 to TRBJ2-1, with D perhaps matching TRBD1 (6 bases). The CDR3 sequence is 13 residues long. Germline CDR1 is SNHLY and CDR2 is FYNNEI. CDR3: CGVPGDTYNEQFF. The CDR3 DNA reads TGTGGCGTCCCCGGGGACACCTACAATGAGCAGTTCTTC.

The chain joins TRBV10-1 to TRBJ2-6, with D tentatively TRBD2 (6 bases). CDR3 size: 15 residues. CDR1 and CDR2 from the germline V gene are WNHNN and SYGVQD (reference sequence). The ends were cut back, 4 bases at V and 0 bases at J, with 7 bases in the middle. In DNA form, the CDR3 reads TGCGCCAGCAGTGTGGGGGGCTCTGGGGCCAACGTCCTGACTTTC. It translates to CASSVGGSGANVLTF.

The chain employs TRBV10-3 and TRBJ2-5, with 9 bases identical to TRBD2. The CDR3 extends over 15 amino acids. In germline, CDR1 is ENHRY, CDR2 SYGVKD. The V and J ends lost 2 bases and 2 bases, in that order; junction bases with no gene match: 3. The CDR3 DNA follows: TGTGCCATCAGTGAGGTAGCGGGAGTACAAGAGACCCAGTACTTC. Protein product: CAISEVAGVQETQYF.

The CDR3 here is CASSLGRDRINYGYTF. CDR3 bases: TGCGCCAGCAGCTTGGGACGGGACAGAATTAACTATGGCTACACCTTC. The chain uses TRBV5-1 and TRBJ1-2; 7 bases line up with TRBD1. Germline V lookup: CDR1 SGHRS, CDR2 YFSETQ. CDR3 size: 16 residues. J lost 1 base, V lost 0 bases, and 6 bases had no gene match.

The J gene is TRBJ2-1, the V gene TRBV7-6, with D possibly matching TRBD1 (6 bases). This CDR3 region has 14 residues. The germline gives CDR1 SGHVS, CDR2 FNYEAQ. Between the trimmed V and J ends, which lost 5 bases and 4 bases, there was a span of 12 bases. The CDR3 nucleotides are TGTGCCAGCAGCCAGGACAGTTATTACAATGAGCAGTTCTTC. Encoded protein: CASSQDSYYNEQFF.

This rearrangement joins TRBV7-6 to TRBJ2-2; TRBD2 matches 10 bases. This CDR3 has 18 residues. Germline loops: CDR1 SGHVS, CDR2 FNYEAQ. V lost 0 bases to trimming and J lost 7 bases; unmatched junction nucleotides: 11. As DNA, the CDR3 is TGTGCCAGCAGCTTAGCCAGTGGGCTAGCGGGAGTTGGCGGGGAGCTGTTTTTT. Residues: CASSLASGLAGVGGELFF.

This sequence joins TRBV5-1 and TRBJ2-7; perhaps TRBD1 as D (5 bases). Germline CDR1 and CDR2: SGHRS and YFSETQ. Trimming pared 0 bases from V and 2 bases from J, leaving 12 bases between. The CDR3 is 15 amino acids. The CDR3 spells CASSLGGRAAYEQYF. DNA of the CDR3: TGCGCCAGCAGCTTGGGTGGCAGGGCAGCCTACGAGCAGTACTTC.

The chain couples TRBV5-1 to TRBJ2-7; 7 bases are shared with TRBD1. CDR3 length: 17 residues. The junction had 14 bases not matched to a gene; V was cut back by 3 bases and J by 2 bases. CDR1 and CDR2 (germline): SGHRS, YFSETQ. The CDR3 DNA sequence: TGCGCCAGCAGCTCTGGGTGGGGACAGCAATTCCCCTACGAGCAGTACTTC. This codes for CASSSGWGQQFPYEQYF.

The chain links TRBV5-1 to TRBJ2-7; 13 nucleotides match TRBD2. CDR1 and CDR2 (germline): SGHRS, YFSETQ. The CDR3 is made up of 16 amino acids. The V gene end was trimmed by 4 bases and the J gene end by 1 base; junction bases not matched to a gene: 5. The CDR3 sequence: CASSAPTSGGSYEQYF. The CDR3 bases are TGCGCCAGCAGCGCTCCGACTAGCGGGGGGTCCTACGAGCAGTACTTC.

The V and J genes are TRBV29-1 and TRBJ2-7, with D perhaps matching TRBD1 or TRBD2 (5 bases each). V was cut by 7 bases and J by 0 bases, with 7 bases left in between. The germline CDR1 and CDR2 sequences are SQVTM and ANQGSEA. The CDR3 runs to 11 residues. CDR3 in amino acids: CSGGSSYEQYF. The CDR3 DNA follows: TGCAGCGGGGGGAGCTCCTACGAGCAGTACTTC.

The chain uses TRBV2 and TRBJ2-1, with D uncertain. CDR1 and CDR2 from the germline V gene are SNHLY and FYNNEI. The CDR3 has 13 amino acids. The germline V and J ends were trimmed by 4 bases and 4 bases, with 8 bases remaining between them. The CDR3 region is CASSVDVYNEQFF. The CDR3, as DNA: TGTGCCAGCAGTGTAGATGTGTACAATGAGCAGTTCTTC.

This chain joins TRBV5-1 and TRBJ2-7; 12 bases agree with TRBD2. V trimming: 3 bases; J trimming: 7 bases; junction bases outside the gene matches: 14. The CDR3 sequence is 17 residues long. Germline CDR1 reads SGHRS; CDR2 reads YFSETQ. The CDR3 DNA reads TGCGCCAGCAGCTCAGGACTAGCGGGACCCTCCTTCGAAGAGCAGTACTTC. Amino acids: CASSSGLAGPSFEEQYF.

Only one count was recorded for this clone. The chain carries TRBV7-2 and TRBJ1-1, with D possibly being TRBD1 (5 bases). The CDR3 loop spans 13 amino acids. V was shortened by 4 bases and J by 6 bases, with 12 bases between the two germline ends. Germline CDR1 SGHTA, CDR2 FQGNSA. Here the CDR3 reads CASSSRFRAEAFF. The DNA of the CDR3 is TGTGCCAGCAGCTCGCGTTTCAGGGCTGAAGCTTTCTTT.